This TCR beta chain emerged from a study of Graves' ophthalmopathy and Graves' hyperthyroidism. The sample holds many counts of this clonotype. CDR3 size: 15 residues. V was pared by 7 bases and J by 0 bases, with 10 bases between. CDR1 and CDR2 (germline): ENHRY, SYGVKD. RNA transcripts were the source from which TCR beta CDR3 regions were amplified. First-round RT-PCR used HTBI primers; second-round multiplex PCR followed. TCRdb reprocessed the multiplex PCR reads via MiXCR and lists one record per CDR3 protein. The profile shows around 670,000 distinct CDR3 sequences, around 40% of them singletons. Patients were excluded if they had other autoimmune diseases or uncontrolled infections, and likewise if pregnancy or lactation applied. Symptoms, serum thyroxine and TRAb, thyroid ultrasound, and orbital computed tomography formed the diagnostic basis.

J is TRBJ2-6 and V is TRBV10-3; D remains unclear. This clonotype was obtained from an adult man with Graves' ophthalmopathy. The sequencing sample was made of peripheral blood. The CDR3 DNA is TGTGCCATCATGGAGAGAAGCTCTGGGGCCAACGTCCTGACTTTC. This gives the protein CAIMERSSGANVLTF.